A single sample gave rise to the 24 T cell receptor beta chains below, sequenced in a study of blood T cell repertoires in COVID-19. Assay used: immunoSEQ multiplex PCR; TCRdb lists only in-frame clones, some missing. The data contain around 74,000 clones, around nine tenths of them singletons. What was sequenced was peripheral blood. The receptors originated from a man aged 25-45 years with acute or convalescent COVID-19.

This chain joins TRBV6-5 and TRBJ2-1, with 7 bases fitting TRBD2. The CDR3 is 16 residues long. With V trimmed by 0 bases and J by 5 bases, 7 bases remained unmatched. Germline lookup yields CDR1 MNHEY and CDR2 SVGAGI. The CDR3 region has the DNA TGTGCCAGCAGTTACTCGTCCGGGAGGCTGAACAATGAGCAGTTCTTC. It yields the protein CASSYSSGRLNNEQFF.

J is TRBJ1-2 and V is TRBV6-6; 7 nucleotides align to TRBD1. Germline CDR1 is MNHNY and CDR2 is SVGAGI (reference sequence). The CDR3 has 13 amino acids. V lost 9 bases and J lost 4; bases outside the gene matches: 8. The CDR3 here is CASTEGAVYGYTF. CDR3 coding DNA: TGTGCCAGTACAGAGGGGGCGGTCTATGGCTACACCTTC.

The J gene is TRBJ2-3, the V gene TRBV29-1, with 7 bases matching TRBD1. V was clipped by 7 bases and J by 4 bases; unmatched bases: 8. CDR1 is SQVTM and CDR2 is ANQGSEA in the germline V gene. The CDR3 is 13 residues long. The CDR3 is CSDFPTGSDTQYF. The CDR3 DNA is TGCAGCGATTTCCCGACAGGGTCAGATACGCAGTATTTT.

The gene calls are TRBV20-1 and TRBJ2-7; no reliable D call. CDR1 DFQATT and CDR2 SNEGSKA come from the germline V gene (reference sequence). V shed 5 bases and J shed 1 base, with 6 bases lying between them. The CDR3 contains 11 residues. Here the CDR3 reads CSADQSYEQYF. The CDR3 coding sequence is TGCAGTGCTGATCAGTCCTACGAGCAGTACTTC.

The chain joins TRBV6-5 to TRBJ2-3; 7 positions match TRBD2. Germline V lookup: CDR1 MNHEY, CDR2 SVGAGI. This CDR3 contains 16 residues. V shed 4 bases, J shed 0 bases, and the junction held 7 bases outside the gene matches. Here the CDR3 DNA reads TGTGCCAGCAGTTGGGGCGGGAGCACTAGCACAGATACGCAGTATTTT. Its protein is CASSWGGSTSTDTQYF.

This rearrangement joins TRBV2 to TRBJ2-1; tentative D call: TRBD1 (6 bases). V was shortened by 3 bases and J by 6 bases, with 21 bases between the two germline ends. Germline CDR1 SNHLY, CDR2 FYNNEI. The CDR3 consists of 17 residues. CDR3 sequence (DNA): TGTGCCAGCAGTGACTTCGGTGGTCAGGGGACCTCCAATGAGCAGTTCTTC. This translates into CASSDFGGQGTSNEQFF.

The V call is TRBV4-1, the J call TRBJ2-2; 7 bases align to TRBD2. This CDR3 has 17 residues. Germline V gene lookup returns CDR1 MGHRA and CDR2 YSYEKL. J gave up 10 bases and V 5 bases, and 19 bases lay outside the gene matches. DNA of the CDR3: TGCGCCAGCAGCGTTCGACTATCGGGACTAATGATCGCGGAGCTGTTTTTT. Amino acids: CASSVRLSGLMIAELFF.

DNA of the CDR3: TGTGCCACGACAGCAGATTTCTATGGCTACACCTTC. Translating it yields CATTADFYGYTF. The chain couples TRBV10-3 to TRBJ1-2; D may be TRBD1 (5 bases). The CDR3 is 12 amino acids. Germline-derived CDR1 and CDR2 are ENHRY and SYGVKD. V was shortened by 10 bases and J by 4 bases, with 13 bases between the two germline ends.

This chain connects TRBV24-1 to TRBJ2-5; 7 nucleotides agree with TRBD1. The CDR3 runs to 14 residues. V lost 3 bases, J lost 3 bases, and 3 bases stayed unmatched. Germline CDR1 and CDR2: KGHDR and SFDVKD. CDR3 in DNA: TGTGCCACCAGTGATCCCACAGGGGAAGAGACCCAGTACTTC. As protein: CATSDPTGEETQYF.

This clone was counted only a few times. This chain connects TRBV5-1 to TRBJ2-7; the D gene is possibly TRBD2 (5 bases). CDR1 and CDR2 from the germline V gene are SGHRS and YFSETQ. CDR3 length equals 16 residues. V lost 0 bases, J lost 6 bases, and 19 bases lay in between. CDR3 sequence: CASSLGPAGVGGEQYF. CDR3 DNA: TGCGCCAGCAGCTTGGGACCTGCTGGGGTTGGAGGCGAGCAGTACTTC.

For the CDR3, the DNA is TGCGCCAGCAGTGACCTCGGGGAGACCCAGTACTTC. Translating it yields CASSDLGETQYF. V gene TRBV10-1 combines with J gene TRBJ2-5, with D unclear. Trimming removed 3 bases from V and 5 bases from J, with 7 bases in between. The CDR3 consists of 12 residues. Looked up from germline, CDR1 is WNHNN and CDR2 is SYGVQD (reference sequence).

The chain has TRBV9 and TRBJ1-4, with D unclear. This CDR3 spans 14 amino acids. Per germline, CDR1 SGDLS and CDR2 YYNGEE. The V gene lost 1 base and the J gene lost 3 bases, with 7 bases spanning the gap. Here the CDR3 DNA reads TGTGCCAGCAGCGTACCGGGTTCTAATGAAAAACTGTTTTTT. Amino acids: CASSVPGSNEKLFF.

The CDR3 nucleotides are TGTGCCAGCAGCACTTCGGGACAGCCGTCTGAGACCCAGTACTTC. Translated: CASSTSGQPSETQYF. The chain uses TRBV11-1 and TRBJ2-5; 7 bases map to TRBD1. The CDR3 runs 15 residues. CDR1 and CDR2 from the germline V gene are SGHAT and FQDESV (reference sequence). V was clipped by 5 bases and J by 5 bases; unmatched bases: 11.

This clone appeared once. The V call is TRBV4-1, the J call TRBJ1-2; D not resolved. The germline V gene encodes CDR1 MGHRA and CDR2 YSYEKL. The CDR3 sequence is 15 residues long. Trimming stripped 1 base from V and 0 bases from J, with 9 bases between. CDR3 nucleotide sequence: TGCGCCAGCAGCCAAGGGCCGGGAACTAACTATGGCTACACCTTC. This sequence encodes CASSQGPGTNYGYTF.

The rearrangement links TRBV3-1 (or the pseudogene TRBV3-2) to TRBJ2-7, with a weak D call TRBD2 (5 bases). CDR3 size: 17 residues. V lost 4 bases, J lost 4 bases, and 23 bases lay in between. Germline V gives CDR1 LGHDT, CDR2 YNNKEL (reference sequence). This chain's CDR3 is CASSPWTAQSVGYEQYF. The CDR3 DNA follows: TGTGCCAGCAGCCCCTGGACTGCCCAGAGCGTAGGTTACGAGCAGTACTTC.

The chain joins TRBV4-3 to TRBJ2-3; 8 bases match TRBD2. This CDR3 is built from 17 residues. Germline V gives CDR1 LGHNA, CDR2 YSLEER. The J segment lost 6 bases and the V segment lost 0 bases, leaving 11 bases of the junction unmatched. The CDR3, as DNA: TGCGCCAGCAGCCAAGACAAATCGGGACTAGTAGGTGATACGCAGTATTTT. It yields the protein CASSQDKSGLVGDTQYF.

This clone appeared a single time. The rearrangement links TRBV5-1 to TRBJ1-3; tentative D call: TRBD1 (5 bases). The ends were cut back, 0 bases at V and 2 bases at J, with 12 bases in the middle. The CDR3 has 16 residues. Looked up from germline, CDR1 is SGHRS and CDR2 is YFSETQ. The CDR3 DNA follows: TGCGCCAGCAGCTTGGCTGGGGCCATCGCTGGAAACACCATATATTTT. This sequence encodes CASSLAGAIAGNTIYF.

CDR3 amino acids: CASIRLAGGREFF. The CDR3 DNA follows: TGTGCCAGCATTCGACTAGCGGGAGGGCGGGAGTTCTTC. The chain joins TRBV2 to TRBJ2-1, with 14 bases identical to TRBD2. CDR1 SNHLY and CDR2 FYNNEI come from the germline V gene. The CDR3 runs 13 residues. J was trimmed by 14 bases and V by 7 bases; bases with no gene match: 7.

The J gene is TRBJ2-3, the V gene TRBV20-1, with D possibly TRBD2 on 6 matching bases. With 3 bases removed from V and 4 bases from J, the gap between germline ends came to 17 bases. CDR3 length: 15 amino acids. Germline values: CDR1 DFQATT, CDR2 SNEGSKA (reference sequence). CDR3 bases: TGCAGTGCTAGTTCGGTGGAGGGAAGGGCAGATACGCAGTATTTT. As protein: CSASSVEGRADTQYF.

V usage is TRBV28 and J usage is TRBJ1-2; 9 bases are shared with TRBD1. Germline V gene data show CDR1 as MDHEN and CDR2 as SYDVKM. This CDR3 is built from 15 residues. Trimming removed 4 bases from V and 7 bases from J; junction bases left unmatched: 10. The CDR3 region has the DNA TGTGCCAGCAGTTCCACCCCGACAGGGGGAAGTGGCTACACCTTC. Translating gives CASSSTPTGGSGYTF.

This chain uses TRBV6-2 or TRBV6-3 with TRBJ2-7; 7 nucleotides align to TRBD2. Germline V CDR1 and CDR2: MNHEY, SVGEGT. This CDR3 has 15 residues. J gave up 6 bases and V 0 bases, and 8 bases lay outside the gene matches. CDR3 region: CASSYSRGREVEQYF. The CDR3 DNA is TGTGCCAGCAGTTACTCGAGGGGTCGGGAGGTCGAGCAGTACTTC.

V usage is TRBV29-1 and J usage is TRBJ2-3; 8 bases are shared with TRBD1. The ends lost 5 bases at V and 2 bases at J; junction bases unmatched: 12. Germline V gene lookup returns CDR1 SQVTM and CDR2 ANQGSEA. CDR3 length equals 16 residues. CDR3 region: CSVPQYRDRTTDTQYF. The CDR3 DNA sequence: TGCAGCGTTCCCCAATATAGGGACAGGACCACAGATACGCAGTATTTT.

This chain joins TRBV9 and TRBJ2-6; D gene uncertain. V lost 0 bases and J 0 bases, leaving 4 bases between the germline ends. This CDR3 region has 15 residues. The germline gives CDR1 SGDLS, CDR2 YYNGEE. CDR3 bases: TGTGCCAGCAGCGTAGTCAGCTCTGGGGCCAACGTCCTGACTTTC. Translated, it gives CASSVVSSGANVLTF.

The CDR3 DNA reads as TGTGCCAGCAGCAAAGAACCGGGGGGCTCCTACGAGCAGTACTTC. It is translated as CASSKEPGGSYEQYF. This chain uses TRBV21-1 with TRBJ2-7; the table's D call TRBD2 went unverified against the DNA. TRBV21-1 represents a pseudogene. The CDR3 has 15 residues.